This entry concerns a single T cell receptor (beta chain). Its antigen is as yet unknown. The data belong to a study of beta chain features in type 1 diabetes. About the study: No patient-donor differences in age, gender, total cells or subset yield. Study-wide results and limits: The study found moderately but significantly shorter TCRB CDR3s in all four CD4+ subsets of Type 1 diabetes patients.

Trimming took 3 bases from V and 2 from J, leaving 11 bases between them. There are 14 residues in the CDR3. The germline V gene encodes CDR1 SGDLS and CDR2 YYNGEE. Expressed TCRB transcripts were sequenced because the entire RNA isolate underwent reverse transcription. Assay: immunoSEQ multiplex PCR; the TCRdb copy retains only in-frame clones and omits some. The sample contains under 450,000 clones, about 15% of which appear only once. The specimen sequenced was naive CD4+ T cells from blood. The receptor was isolated from a man younger than 45 in good health. V is TRBV9 and J is TRBJ2-5; D possibly corresponds to TRBD2 (5 bases). The CDR3 region is CASSARELQETQYF. CDR3 bases: TGTGCCAGCAGCGCCCGGGAACTTCAAGAGACCCAGTACTTC.